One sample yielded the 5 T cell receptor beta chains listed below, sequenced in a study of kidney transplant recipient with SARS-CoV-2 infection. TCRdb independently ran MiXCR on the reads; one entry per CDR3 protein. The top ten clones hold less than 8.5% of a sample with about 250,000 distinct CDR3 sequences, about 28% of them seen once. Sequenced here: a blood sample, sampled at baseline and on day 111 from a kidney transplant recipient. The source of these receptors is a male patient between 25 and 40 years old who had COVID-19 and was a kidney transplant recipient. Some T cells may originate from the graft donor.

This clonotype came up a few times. The CDR3 reads CASSYDLRDGKTYGYTF. CDR3 nucleotide sequence: TGTGCCAGCAGCTATGATCTCAGAGACGGAAAGACCTATGGCTACACCTTC. This sequence joins TRBV7-2 and TRBJ1-2, with D unclear. Trimming stripped 4 bases from V and 4 bases from J, with 22 bases between. CDR1 and CDR2 (germline): SGHTA, FQGNSA. This CDR3 contains 17 residues. Complete variable domain (other parts from reference TRBV7-2 and TRBJ1-2): GAGVSQSPSNKVTEKGKDVELRCDPISGHTALYWYRQSLGQGLEFLIYFQGNSAPDKSGLPSDRFSAERTGGSVSTLTIQRTQQEDSAVYLCASSYDLRDGKTYGYTFGSGTRLTVV.

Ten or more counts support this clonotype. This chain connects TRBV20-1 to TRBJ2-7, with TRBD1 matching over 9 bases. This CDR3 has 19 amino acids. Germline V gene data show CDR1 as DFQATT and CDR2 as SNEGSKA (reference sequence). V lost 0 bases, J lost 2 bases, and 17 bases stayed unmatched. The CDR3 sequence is CSARDRYRGRWDATYEQYF. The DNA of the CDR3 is TGCAGTGCTAGAGATCGGTACAGGGGGCGCTGGGACGCAACCTACGAGCAGTACTTC.

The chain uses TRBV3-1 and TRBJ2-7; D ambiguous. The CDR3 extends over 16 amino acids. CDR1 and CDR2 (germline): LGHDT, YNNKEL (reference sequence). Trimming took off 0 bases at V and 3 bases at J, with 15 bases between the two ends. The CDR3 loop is CASSQESRDPVYEQYF. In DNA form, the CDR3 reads TGTGCCAGCAGCCAAGAATCTCGAGACCCGGTCTACGAGCAGTACTTC.

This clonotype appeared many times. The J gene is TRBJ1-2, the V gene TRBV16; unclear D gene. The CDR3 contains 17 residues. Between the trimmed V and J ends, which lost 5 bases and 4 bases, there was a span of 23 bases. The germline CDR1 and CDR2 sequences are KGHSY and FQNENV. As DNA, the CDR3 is TGTGCCAGCAGCGAGCGGGTGGTCGTTAGAAAGACCTATGGCTACACCTTC. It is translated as CASSERVVVRKTYGYTF. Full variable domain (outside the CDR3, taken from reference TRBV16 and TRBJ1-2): GEEVAQTPKHLVRGEGQKAKLYCAPIKGHSYVFWYQQVLKNEFKFLISFQNENVFDETGMPKERFSAKCLPNSPCSLEIQATKLEDSAVYFCASSERVVVRKTYGYTFGSGTRLTVV.

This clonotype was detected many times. This CDR3 is CASSSVPTNRKTYGYTF. DNA of the CDR3: TGTGCCAGTAGTTCGGTTCCGACAAATCGAAAGACCTATGGCTACACCTTC. The rearrangement uses TRBV19 and TRBJ1-2; no reliable D call. The V end was cut by 5 bases, the J end by 4 bases, with 23 bases between. The germline CDR1 and CDR2 sequences are LNHDA and SQIVND (reference sequence). This CDR3 is 17 amino acids long. The full variable domain, completed using reference TRBV19 and TRBJ1-2, is DGGITQSPKYLFRKEGQNVTLSCEQNLNHDAMYWYRQDPGQGLRLIYYSQIVNDFQKGDIAEGYSVSREKKESFPLTVTSAQKNPTAFYLCASSSVPTNRKTYGYTFGSGTRLTVV.